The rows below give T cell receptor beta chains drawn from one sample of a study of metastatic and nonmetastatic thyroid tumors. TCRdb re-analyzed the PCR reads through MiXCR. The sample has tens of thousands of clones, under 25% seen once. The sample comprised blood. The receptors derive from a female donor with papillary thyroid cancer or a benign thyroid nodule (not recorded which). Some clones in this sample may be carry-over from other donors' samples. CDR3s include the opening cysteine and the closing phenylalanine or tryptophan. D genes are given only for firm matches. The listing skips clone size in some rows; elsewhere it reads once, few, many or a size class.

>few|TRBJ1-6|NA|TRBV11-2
CASSFSPQVTYNSPLHF
TGTGCCAGCAGCTTTTCCCCCCAGGTAACCTATAATTCACCCCTCCACTTT
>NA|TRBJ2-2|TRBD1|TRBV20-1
CSAGQAVTGELFF
TGCAGTGCGGGACAGGCGGTCACCGGGGAGCTGTTTTTT
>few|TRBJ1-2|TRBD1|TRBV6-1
CASSTPGQGGYGYTF
TGTGCCAGCAGTACCCCGGGACAGGGCGGCTATGGCTACACCTTC
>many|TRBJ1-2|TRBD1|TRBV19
CASSIDGQGWNYGYTF
TGTGCCAGTAGTATCGACGGACAGGGGTGGAACTATGGCTACACCTTC
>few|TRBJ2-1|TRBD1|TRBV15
CATSAGTGGNEQFF
TGTGCCACCAGCGCCGGAACAGGGGGGAATGAGCAGTTCTTC
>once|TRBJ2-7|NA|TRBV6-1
CSTIGVSLAEQYF
TGTTCCACCATCGGAGTATCTCTGGCCGAGCAGTACTTC
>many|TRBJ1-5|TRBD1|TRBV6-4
CASSESFYGTGEFWNNQPQHF
TGTGCCAGCAGTGAGTCCTTTTACGGGACAGGGGAATTTTGGAACAATCAGCCCCAGCATTTT
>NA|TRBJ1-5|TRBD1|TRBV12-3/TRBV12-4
CAIRDRGGYRGQPQHF
TGTGCCATCAGGGACCGGGGGGGGTACAGGGGACAGCCCCAGCATTTT
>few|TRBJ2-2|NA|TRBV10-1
CASSALTRPGELFF
TGCGCCAGCAGTGCGCTGACACGCCCCGGGGAGCTGTTTTTT
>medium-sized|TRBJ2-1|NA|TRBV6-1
CASSEAGYPYNEQFF
TGTGCCAGCAGTGAGGCCGGCTACCCCTACAATGAGCAGTTCTTC
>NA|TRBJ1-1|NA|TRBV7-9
CASSLSSNTEAFF
TGTGCCAGCAGCTTATCCTCGAACACTGAAGCTTTCTTT
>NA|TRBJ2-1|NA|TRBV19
CASSINGLNEQFF
TGTGCCAGTAGTATCAATGGACTCAATGAGCAGTTCTTC
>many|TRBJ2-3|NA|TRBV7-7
CASSRSGIDTQYF
TGTGCTAGCAGCCGCAGTGGGATAGATACGCAGTATTTT
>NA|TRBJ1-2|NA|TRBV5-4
CASSITQQVALGTYCYTF
TGTGCCAGCAGCATTACCCAGCAGGTGGCTTTAGGGACCTATTGCTACACCTTC
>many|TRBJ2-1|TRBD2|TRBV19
CASSIVTSGFNEQFF
TGTGCCAGTAGTATAGTAACTAGCGGGTTCAATGAGCAGTTCTTC
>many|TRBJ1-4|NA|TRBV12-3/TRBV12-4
CASSLPREDEKLFF
TGTGCCAGCAGTTTACCCAGGGAAGATGAAAAACTGTTTTTT
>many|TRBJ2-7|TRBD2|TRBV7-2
CASSLGLAGEQYF
TGTGCCAGCAGCTTAGGTCTAGCGGGGGAGCAGTACTTC
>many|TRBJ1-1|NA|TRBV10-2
CASSPGRNTEAFF
TGCGCCAGCAGTCCAGGAAGGAACACTGAAGCTTTCTTT
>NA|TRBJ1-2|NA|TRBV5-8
CASSSIGSGGFF
TGTGCCAGCAGCTCTATAGGGTCGGGGGGTTTCTTC
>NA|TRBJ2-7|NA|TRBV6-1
CASSLVLGYEQYF
TGTGCCAGCAGCCTCGTTTTAGGTTACGAGCAGTACTTC
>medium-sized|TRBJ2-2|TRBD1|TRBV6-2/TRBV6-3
CASSPGQENTGELFF
TGTGCCAGCAGTCCGGGACAGGAAAACACCGGGGAGCTGTTTTTT
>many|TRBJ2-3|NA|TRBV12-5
CASGLLASTDTQYF
TGTGCTAGTGGTTTGCTAGCGAGCACAGATACGCAGTATTTT
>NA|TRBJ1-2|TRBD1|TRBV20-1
CSAGTGNGYGYTF
TGCAGTGCCGGGACAGGGAACGGCTATGGCTACACCTTC
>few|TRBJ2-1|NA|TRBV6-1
CASSVLGTGRNEQFF
TGTGCCAGCAGCGTCTTGGGTACAGGGAGGAATGAGCAGTTCTTC
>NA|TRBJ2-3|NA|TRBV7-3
CASSPSASPDTQYF
TGTGCCAGCAGCCCCTCGGCTAGTCCAGATACGCAGTATTTT
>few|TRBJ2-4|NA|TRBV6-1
CASPPPDRDSLTSQNIQYF
TGTGCCAGCCCGCCTCCAGACCGGGACAGCCTTACTAGCCAAAACATTCAGTACTTC
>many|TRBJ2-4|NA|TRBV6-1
CASSEARLDIQYF
TGTGCCAGCAGTGAAGCGCGCCTGGACATTCAGTACTTC